These 30 T cell receptor beta chains share one sample of origin, sequenced in a study of cytomegalovirus exposure and HLA in healthy donors (dated by TCRdb to about 2017). Libraries were made using the immunoSEQ multiplex PCR assay. For the multiplex PCR, a mixture combining 60 forward primers for TCR Vbeta segments and 13 reverse primers for TCR Jbeta segments was used. TCRdb holds this immuneACCESS table with in-frame rearrangements only. Some clones are missing; in checked studies, unresolved V genes explain under half, and the rest has no known cause. The sample yields some 210,000 clones; about 83% were counted once. The ten largest clones take up roughly 10% of the sample. The specimen sequenced was PBMCs. The receptors here all came from a woman aged 45-60 years in good health and CMV-seropositive.

V is TRBV12-5 and J is TRBJ2-1; 8 nucleotides align to TRBD2. Trimming cost V 0 bases and J 8 bases; bases outside gene matches: 9. The CDR3 sequence is 16 residues long. Germline assignment: CDR1 LGHNT and CDR2 FRNRAP. The CDR3 reads CASGLVPRGGMYEQFF. In DNA form, the CDR3 reads TGTGCTAGTGGTTTGGTACCCCGGGGGGGCATGTATGAGCAGTTCTTC.

V is TRBV5-1 and J is TRBJ2-4; possibly TRBD2 for D (6 bases). This CDR3 spans 14 amino acids. Per the germline V gene, CDR1 is SGHRS and CDR2 is YFSETQ. V lost 3 bases and J 4 bases, leaving 11 bases between the germline ends. This CDR3 reads CASSSGDFKNIQYF. The CDR3 nucleotides read TGCGCCAGCAGCTCCGGGGACTTTAAAAACATTCAGTACTTC.

The chain has TRBV7-2 and TRBJ2-3; tentatively, D is TRBD2 (6 bases). With 1 base removed from V and 0 bases from J, the gap between germline ends came to 17 bases. Germline-derived CDR1 and CDR2 are SGHTA and FQGNSA. The CDR3 covers 18 residues. The CDR3 reads CASSLGGLEGSSTDTQYF. CDR3 DNA sequence: TGTGCCAGCAGCTTAGGGGGACTGGAGGGTAGTAGCACAGATACGCAGTATTTT.

The chain employs TRBV5-1 and TRBJ2-4; 7 nucleotides line up with TRBD1. The CDR3 extends over 15 amino acids. V trimming: 0 bases; J trimming: 3 bases; junction bases outside the gene matches: 3. The germline V gene encodes CDR1 SGHRS and CDR2 YFSETQ. CDR3 sequence: CASSLVAGGKNIQYF. As DNA, the CDR3 is TGCGCCAGCAGCTTGGTGGCAGGGGGCAAAAACATTCAGTACTTC.

The J gene is TRBJ1-5, the V gene TRBV6-5; 8 bases fit TRBD1. V was pared by 4 bases and J by 2 bases, with 1 base of the junction left unmatched. Germline V gives CDR1 MNHEY, CDR2 SVGAGI. The CDR3 is 14 residues long. The CDR3 here is CASSSDRGNQPQHF. The CDR3 DNA reads TGTGCCAGCAGTTCGGACAGGGGCAATCAGCCCCAGCATTTT.

This clone was detected once. The V and J genes are TRBV27 and TRBJ1-2; D ambiguous. With 3 bases removed from V and 9 bases from J, the gap between germline ends came to 14 bases. Germline V lookup: CDR1 MNHEY, CDR2 SMNVEV (reference sequence). CDR3 length: 13 amino acids. As DNA, the CDR3 is TGTGCCAGCAGTTTCAGGCACCCAATGAGCTACACCTTC. Protein: CASSFRHPMSYTF.

J is TRBJ2-2 and V is TRBV9; D is ambiguous. Germline assignment: CDR1 SGDLS and CDR2 YYNGEE. The CDR3 contains 13 residues. Trimming stripped 3 bases from V and 4 bases from J, with 7 bases between. Here the CDR3 DNA reads TGTGCCAGCAGCGCAACGAGCACCGGGGAGCTGTTTTTT. Its translation is CASSATSTGELFF.

This clone has just a few counts. The chain carries TRBV5-1 and TRBJ1-4; the match to TRBD1 covers 9 bases. J was trimmed by 7 bases and V by 3 bases; bases with no gene match: 7. CDR1 and CDR2 from the germline V gene are SGHRS and YFSETQ. The CDR3 contains 15 residues. CDR3 loop: CASSWRTGVGEKLFF. CDR3 coding DNA: TGCGCCAGCAGCTGGAGGACAGGGGTGGGTGAAAAACTGTTTTTT.

The chain has TRBV7-7 and TRBJ2-7; D possibly corresponds to TRBD1 (7 bases). V lost 1 base and J 2 bases, leaving 12 bases between the germline ends. Germline lookup yields CDR1 SSHAT and CDR2 FNYEAQ (reference sequence). This CDR3 has 15 amino acids. The CDR3 DNA reads TGTGCCAGCAGCTTAGGGGCAGGGGGGACCTACGAGCAGTACTTC. This sequence encodes CASSLGAGGTYEQYF.

The chain is built from TRBV7-2 and TRBJ1-6, with TRBD1 as a possible D gene (5 bases). The CDR3 is 16 amino acids. In germline, CDR1 is SGHTA, CDR2 FQGNSA. V lost 5 bases and J lost 0, with 11 bases in between. CDR3 residues: CASSEQGSSYNSPLHF. The DNA of the CDR3 is TGTGCCAGCAGCGAGCAGGGAAGCTCCTATAATTCACCCCTCCACTTT.

The chain is built from TRBV9 and TRBJ1-2; TRBD1 agrees at 11 bases. This CDR3 has 16 residues. The ends lost 4 bases at V and 2 bases at J; junction bases unmatched: 7. Germline CDR1 SGDLS, CDR2 YYNGEE. The CDR3 is CASSSAGQGVNYGYTF. The CDR3 DNA sequence: TGTGCCAGCAGCTCCGCGGGACAGGGGGTGAACTATGGCTACACCTTC.

The rearrangement joins TRBV10-1 to TRBJ2-7; TRBD1 matches at 8 bases. Looked up from germline, CDR1 is WNHNN and CDR2 is SYGVQD (reference sequence). The CDR3 consists of 13 residues. V trimming: 5 bases; J trimming: 6 bases; junction bases outside the gene matches: 6. CDR3 DNA sequence: TGCGCCAGCAGTATATCCACAGGGGGCGAGCAGTACTTC. Translation gives CASSISTGGEQYF.

The chain joins TRBV6-4 to TRBJ2-5; perhaps TRBD2 as D (5 bases). Germline CDR1 reads MRHNA; CDR2 reads SNTAGT. With 8 bases removed from V and 6 bases from J, the gap between germline ends came to 22 bases. The CDR3 has 15 residues. CDR3 DNA: TGTGCCAGCCAGTATAGGCTTCCGACGGGAAAGACCCAGTACTTC. Translating it yields CASQYRLPTGKTQYF.

The chain has TRBV21-1 and TRBJ2-7; the table's D call of TRBD1 was not tested on the DNA. TRBV21-1 is given as a pseudogene. This CDR3 is 14 amino acids long. CDR3 amino acids: CASSSDRYGYEQYF. The CDR3 region has the DNA TGTGCCAGCAGCAGCGACAGGTACGGGTACGAGCAGTACTTC.

This chain uses TRBV2 with TRBJ2-5; tentatively, D is TRBD1 (6 bases). CDR1 is SNHLY, CDR2 FYNNEI, per germline. The CDR3 sequence is 13 residues long. The V end was cut by 6 bases, the J end by 7 bases, with 15 bases between. The CDR3 DNA reads as TGTGCCAGCAGGGCGACAGGTAACCCGACCCAGTACTTC. Encoded protein: CASRATGNPTQYF.

V is TRBV19 and J is TRBJ2-3; D is ambiguous. The CDR3 contains 14 residues. V lost 2 bases, J lost 2 bases, and 8 bases lay in between. Germline V gene sequence: CDR1 LNHDA, CDR2 SQIVND (reference sequence). As DNA, the CDR3 is TGTGCCAGTAGTATAATGCGGTACACAGATACGCAGTATTTT. This gives the protein CASSIMRYTDTQYF.

The chain uses TRBV7-3 and TRBJ2-3, with 8 nucleotides matching TRBD2. The CDR3 totals 15 residues. V dropped 5 bases and J dropped 0; count of bases not matched to a gene: 4. Germline CDR1 reads SGHTA; CDR2 reads FQGTGA. The CDR3 sequence is CASSRQRGSTDTQYF. The CDR3 nucleotides are TGTGCCAGCAGCAGACAGCGGGGGAGCACAGATACGCAGTATTTT.

This chain's CDR3 is CSVEPRGGTQYF. The CDR3 DNA reads as TGCAGCGTTGAACCCCGGGGGGGGACCCAGTACTTC. The gene calls are TRBV29-1 and TRBJ2-5; TRBD2 matches 8 bases. The V and J ends lost 2 bases and 7 bases, in that order; junction bases with no gene match: 3. The CDR3 runs to 12 residues. Germline assignment: CDR1 SQVTM and CDR2 ANQGSEA.

This clone has a handful of counts. This sequence joins TRBV19 and TRBJ1-1; 10 nucleotides align to TRBD1. The V gene's germline CDR1 is LNHDA and CDR2 SQIVND (reference sequence). The CDR3 length is 14 residues. The V gene end was trimmed by 5 bases and the J gene end by 4 bases; junction bases not matched to a gene: 4. CDR3 coding DNA: TGTGCCAGTAGTCCAAGGACAGGGGGCACTGAAGCTTTCTTT. Translated: CASSPRTGGTEAFF. Looking up the rest from reference TRBV19 and TRBJ1-1 gives the full variable domain: DGGITQSPKYLFRKEGQNVTLSCEQNLNHDAMYWYRQDPGQGLRLIYYSQIVNDFQKGDIAEGYSVSREKKESFPLTVTSAQKNPTAFYLCASSPRTGGTEAFFGQGTRLTVV.

A note on this clone: Other DNA sequences of this sample code for an identical CDR3. This chain connects TRBV7-3 to TRBJ2-5, with D tentatively TRBD2 (7 bases). The CDR3 has 13 residues. Trimming took off 6 bases at V and 5 bases at J, with 13 bases between the two ends. Looked up from germline, CDR1 is SGHTA and CDR2 is FQGTGA. The CDR3 here is CASSLRGGETQYF. In nucleotides, the CDR3 is TGTGCCAGCAGTCTAAGGGGGGGGGAGACCCAGTACTTC.

This clone was seen a few times. J is TRBJ1-3 and V is TRBV6-5; D is perhaps TRBD1 (5 bases). The V end lost 2 bases, the J end lost 0 bases, and 11 bases lay between the germline ends. Germline lookup yields CDR1 MNHEY and CDR2 SVGAGI. The CDR3 spans 16 residues. The CDR3 DNA reads TGTGCCAGCAGTTACCCCATGGGGCACTCTGGAAACACCATATATTTT. The encoded protein is CASSYPMGHSGNTIYF.

J is TRBJ2-5 and V is TRBV7-2; D may be TRBD2 (5 bases). The CDR3 is 15 residues long. Trimming took 5 bases from V and 1 from J, leaving 14 bases between them. The germline gives CDR1 SGHTA, CDR2 FQGNSA. Here the CDR3 DNA reads TGTGCCAGCAGCCCGGGGTCGGGGAGCCAAGAGACCCAGTACTTC. Its protein is CASSPGSGSQETQYF.

This chain uses TRBV27 with TRBJ2-6; tentative D call: TRBD2 (5 bases). V dropped 3 bases and J dropped 0 bases, with 18 bases sitting between them. The germline gives CDR1 MNHEY, CDR2 SMNVEV (reference sequence). CDR3 length: 19 residues. The CDR3 coding sequence is TGTGCCAGCAGTTTTGTATCCCACGGGAAGGGCTCTGGGGCCAACGTCCTGACTTTC. It specifies CASSFVSHGKGSGANVLTF.

V usage is TRBV7-9 and J usage is TRBJ1-5; a weak D match, TRBD1 (6 bases). CDR1 and CDR2 from the germline V gene are SEHNR and FQNEAQ (reference sequence). The CDR3 consists of 12 residues. V lost 8 bases and J lost 6, with 11 bases in between. This CDR3 reads CASGEGGQPQHF. As DNA, the CDR3 is TGTGCCAGCGGCGAAGGGGGTCAGCCCCAGCATTTT. Complete variable domain (other parts from reference TRBV7-9 and TRBJ1-5): DTGVSQNPRHKITKRGQNVTFRCDPISEHNRLYWYRQTLGQGPEFLTYFQNEAQLEKSRLLSDRFSAERPKGSFSTLEIQRTEQGDSAMYLCASGEGGQPQHFGDGTRLSIL.

The V gene is TRBV14, the J gene TRBJ2-2, with 7 bases lining up with TRBD1. V lost 6 bases, J lost 1 base, and 8 bases stayed unmatched. The germline V gene has CDR1 SGHDN and CDR2 FVKESK. The CDR3 sequence is 16 residues long. The CDR3 nucleotides read TGTGCCAGCAGTCACTGGGACAGCAGGAACACCGGGGAGCTGTTTTTT. It encodes CASSHWDSRNTGELFF.

The chain joins TRBV11-2 to TRBJ1-1; unclear D gene. V was cut by 3 bases and J by 7 bases, with 15 bases left in between. The CDR3 loop spans 14 amino acids. The V gene's germline CDR1 is SGHAT and CDR2 FQNNGV. CDR3 amino acids: CASSFRREEFEAFF. The CDR3 coding sequence is TGTGCCAGCAGCTTTCGTCGTGAGGAGTTTGAAGCTTTCTTT.

This clone showed up just once. The chain joins TRBV6-1 to TRBJ2-6, with a possible D match to TRBD2 (5 bases). V shed 4 bases and J shed 1 base, with 8 bases lying between them. This CDR3 has 15 amino acids. Germline-derived CDR1 and CDR2 are MNHNS and SASEGT. The DNA of the CDR3 is TGTGCCAGCAGTGGTGGGGAGTCTGGGGCCAACGTCCTGACTTTC. The encoded protein is CASSGGESGANVLTF.

V is TRBV7-2 and J is TRBJ2-7, with 9 bases fitting TRBD1. CDR3 length: 15 amino acids. The germline V gene has CDR1 SGHTA and CDR2 FQGNSA. J gave up 3 bases and V 4 bases, and 7 bases lay outside the gene matches. This CDR3 reads CASSSPGTGIYEQYF. Here the CDR3 DNA reads TGTGCCAGCAGCTCCCCCGGGACAGGGATCTACGAGCAGTACTTC.

J is TRBJ2-1 and V is TRBV5-1; 9 bases align to TRBD1. From germline, CDR1 is SGHRS and CDR2 YFSETQ. This CDR3 spans 15 amino acids. Trimming removed 1 base from V and 4 bases from J; junction bases left unmatched: 3. DNA of the CDR3: TGCGCCAGCAGCTTGTTGGGACAGGGATACAATGAGCAGTTCTTC. Translating it yields CASSLLGQGYNEQFF.

This chain connects TRBV7-2 to TRBJ2-5; 7 positions agree with TRBD2. V was pared by 5 bases and J by 3 bases, with 6 bases of the junction left unmatched. Germline V CDR1 and CDR2: SGHTA, FQGNSA. The CDR3 length is 14 residues. CDR3 loop: CASSPQGGEETQYF. CDR3 coding DNA: TGTGCCAGCAGCCCGCAGGGAGGGGAAGAGACCCAGTACTTC.